In its sample, the clone carrying this T cell receptor beta chain was seen once. The CDR3 is made up of 15 amino acids. Germline V lookup: CDR1 SGHTA, CDR2 FQGTGA. V lost 6 bases to trimming and J lost 1 base; unmatched junction nucleotides: 4. This specimen belongs to a study of blood T cell repertoires in COVID-19. Study details: Whether acute or convalescent, the COVID-19 samples came from the United States, Italy and Spain.

In the authors' workflow: Cell counts per sample came from amplifying reference gene primers. Generated by immunoSEQ multiplex PCR, the TCRdb table keeps only in-frame clones and is missing some. V and J calls and clone size are as listed in that table; D and trimming were resolved from the DNA. The profile covers about 61,000 clones, with about 90% appearing a single time and 18% taken by the ten largest. The chain combines TRBV7-3 with TRBJ2-2; TRBD2 matches 8 bases. This receptor was obtained from a woman of 80 years or more with active COVID-19. Sequencing used peripheral blood. The CDR3, as DNA: TGTGCCAGCAGACCGACTAGCGAGAACACCGGGGAGCTGTTTTTT. Residues: CASRPTSENTGELFF.